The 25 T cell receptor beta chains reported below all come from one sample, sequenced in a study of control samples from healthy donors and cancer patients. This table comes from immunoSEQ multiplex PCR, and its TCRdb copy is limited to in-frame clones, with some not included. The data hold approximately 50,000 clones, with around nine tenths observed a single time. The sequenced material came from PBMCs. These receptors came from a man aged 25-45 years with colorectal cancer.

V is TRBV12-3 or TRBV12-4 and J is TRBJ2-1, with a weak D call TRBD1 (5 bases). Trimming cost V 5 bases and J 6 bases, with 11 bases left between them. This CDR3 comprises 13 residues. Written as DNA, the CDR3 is TGTGCCAGCAGTACATCAGGGCTCAATGAGCAGTTCTTC. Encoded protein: CASSTSGLNEQFF.

The CDR3 nucleotides are TGCAGCGCGGGCGCAGCTATGAACACTGAAGCTTTCTTT. It yields the protein CSAGAAMNTEAFF. The chain combines TRBV29-1 with TRBJ1-1; D is unclear. V was trimmed by 7 bases and J by 0 bases, leaving 12 bases between them. The CDR3 contains 13 residues. Germline values: CDR1 SQVTM, CDR2 ANQGSEA. Variable domain in full (rest from reference TRBV29-1 and TRBJ1-1): SAVISQKPSRDICQRGTSLTIQCQVDSQVTMMFWYRQQPGQSLTLIATANQGSEATYESGFVIDKFPISRPNLTFSTLTVSNMSPEDSSIYLCSAGAAMNTEAFFGQGTRLTVV.

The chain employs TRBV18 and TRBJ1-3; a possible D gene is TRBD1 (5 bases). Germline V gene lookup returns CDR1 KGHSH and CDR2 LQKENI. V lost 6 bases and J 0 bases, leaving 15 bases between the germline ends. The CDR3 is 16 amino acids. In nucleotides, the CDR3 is TGTGCCAGCTCCCCCAGGCAGGGAAACTCTGGAAACACCATATATTTT. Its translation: CASSPRQGNSGNTIYF. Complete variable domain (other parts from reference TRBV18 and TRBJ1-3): NAGVMQNPRHLVRRRGQEARLRCSPMKGHSHVYWYRQLPEEGLKFMVYLQKENIIDESGMPKERFSAEFPKEGPSILRIQQVVRGDSAAYFCASSPRQGNSGNTIYFGEGSWLTVV.

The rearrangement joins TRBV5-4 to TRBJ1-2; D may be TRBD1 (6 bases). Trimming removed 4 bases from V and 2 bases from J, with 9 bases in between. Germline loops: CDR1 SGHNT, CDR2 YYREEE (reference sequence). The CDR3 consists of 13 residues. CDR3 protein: CASSQDRNYGYTF. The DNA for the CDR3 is TGTGCCAGCAGCCAGGACAGAAACTATGGCTACACCTTC.

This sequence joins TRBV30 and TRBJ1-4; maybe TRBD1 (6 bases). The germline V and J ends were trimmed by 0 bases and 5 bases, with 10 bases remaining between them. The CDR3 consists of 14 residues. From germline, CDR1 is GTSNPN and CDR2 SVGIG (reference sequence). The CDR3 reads CAWSVEQGNEKLFF. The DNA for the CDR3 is TGTGCCTGGAGTGTAGAACAGGGAAATGAAAAACTGTTTTTT.

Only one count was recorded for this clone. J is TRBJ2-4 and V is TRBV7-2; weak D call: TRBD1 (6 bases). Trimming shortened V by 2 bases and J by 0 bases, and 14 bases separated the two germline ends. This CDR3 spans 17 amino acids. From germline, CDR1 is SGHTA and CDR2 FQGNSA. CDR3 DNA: TGTGCCAGCAGCTTATATGGGGGCGGGCTAGCCAAAAACATTCAGTACTTC. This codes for CASSLYGGGLAKNIQYF.

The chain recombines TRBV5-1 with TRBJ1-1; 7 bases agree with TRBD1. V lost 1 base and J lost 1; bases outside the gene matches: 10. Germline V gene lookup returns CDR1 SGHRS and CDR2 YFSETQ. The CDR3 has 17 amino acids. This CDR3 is CASSLMAGQFSNTEAFF. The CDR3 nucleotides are TGCGCCAGCAGCTTGATGGCGGGACAGTTCTCGAACACTGAAGCTTTCTTT. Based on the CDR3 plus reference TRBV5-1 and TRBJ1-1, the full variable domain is KAGVTQTPRYLIKTRGQQVTLSCSPISGHRSVSWYQQTPGQGLQFLFEYFSETQRNKGNFPGRFSGRQFSNSRSEMNVSTLELGDSALYLCASSLMAGQFSNTEAFFGQGTRLTVV.

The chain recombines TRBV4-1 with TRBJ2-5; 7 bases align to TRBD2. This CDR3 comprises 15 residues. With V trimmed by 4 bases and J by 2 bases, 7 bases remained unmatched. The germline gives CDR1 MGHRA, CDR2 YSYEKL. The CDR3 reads CASSPGEGRQETQYF. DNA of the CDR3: TGCGCCAGCAGCCCCGGGGAGGGCCGACAAGAGACCCAGTACTTC.

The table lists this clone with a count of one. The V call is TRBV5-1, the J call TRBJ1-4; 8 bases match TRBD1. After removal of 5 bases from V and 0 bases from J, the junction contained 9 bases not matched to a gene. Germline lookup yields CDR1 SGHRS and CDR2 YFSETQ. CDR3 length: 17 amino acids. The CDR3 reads CASSPGAGGATNEKLFF. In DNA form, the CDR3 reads TGCGCCAGCAGTCCCGGGGCAGGGGGCGCAACTAATGAAAAACTGTTTTTT.

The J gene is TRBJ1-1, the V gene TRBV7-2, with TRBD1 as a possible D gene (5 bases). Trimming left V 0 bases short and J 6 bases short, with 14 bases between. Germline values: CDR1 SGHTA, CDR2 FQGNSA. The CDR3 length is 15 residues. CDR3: CASSLAIVRDAEAFF. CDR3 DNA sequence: TGTGCCAGCAGCTTAGCGATCGTCAGGGACGCTGAAGCTTTCTTT. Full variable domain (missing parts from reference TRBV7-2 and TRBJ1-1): GAGVSQSPSNKVTEKGKDVELRCDPISGHTALYWYRQSLGQGLEFLIYFQGNSAPDKSGLPSDRFSAERTGGSVSTLTIQRTQQEDSAVYLCASSLAIVRDAEAFFGQGTRLTVV.

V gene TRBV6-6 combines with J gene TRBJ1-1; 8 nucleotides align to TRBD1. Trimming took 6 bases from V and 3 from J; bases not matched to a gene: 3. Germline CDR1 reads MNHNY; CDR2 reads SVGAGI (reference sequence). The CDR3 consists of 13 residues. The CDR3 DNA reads TGTGCCAGCAGCGACAGGGGTGACACTGAAGCTTTCTTT. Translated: CASSDRGDTEAFF.

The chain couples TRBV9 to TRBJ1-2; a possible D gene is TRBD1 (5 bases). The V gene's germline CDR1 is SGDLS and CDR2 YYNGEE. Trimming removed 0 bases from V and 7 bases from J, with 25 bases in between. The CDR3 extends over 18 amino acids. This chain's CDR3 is CASSVDDRGLDREGGYTF. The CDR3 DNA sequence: TGTGCCAGCAGCGTAGACGACCGGGGCCTGGATCGGGAGGGTGGCTACACCTTC.

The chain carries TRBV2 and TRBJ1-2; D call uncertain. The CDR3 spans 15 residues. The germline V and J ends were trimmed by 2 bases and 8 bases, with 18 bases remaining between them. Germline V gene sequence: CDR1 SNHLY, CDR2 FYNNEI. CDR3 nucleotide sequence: TGTGCCAGCAGTGAACTGCAGGCGGTTCGGGGAGGCTACACCTTC. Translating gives CASSELQAVRGGYTF.

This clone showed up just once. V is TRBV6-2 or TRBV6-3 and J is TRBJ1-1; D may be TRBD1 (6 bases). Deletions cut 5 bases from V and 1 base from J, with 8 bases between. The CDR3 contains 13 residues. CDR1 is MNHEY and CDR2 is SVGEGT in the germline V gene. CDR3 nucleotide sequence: TGTGCCAGCAGTCCGGGGGCGAACACTGAAGCTTTCTTT. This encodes CASSPGANTEAFF.

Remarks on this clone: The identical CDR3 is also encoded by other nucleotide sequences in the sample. CDR3 DNA: TGTGCCAGCAGCCCGCTCGGGACTAGCGGGGACCACAATGAGCAGTTCTTC. This sequence encodes CASSPLGTSGDHNEQFF. V is TRBV4-2 and J is TRBJ2-1, with 13 bases that match TRBD2. Germline CDR1 reads LGHNA; CDR2 reads YNFKEQ. V shed 4 bases, J shed 5 bases, and the junction held 8 bases outside the gene matches. This CDR3 has 17 amino acids.

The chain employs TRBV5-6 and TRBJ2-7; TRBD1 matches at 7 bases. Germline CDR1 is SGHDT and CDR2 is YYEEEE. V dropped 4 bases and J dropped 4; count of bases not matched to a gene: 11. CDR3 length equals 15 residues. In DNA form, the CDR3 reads TGTGCCAGCAGCCCTACAGGGGACCTTCTTTACGAGCAGTACTTC. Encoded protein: CASSPTGDLLYEQYF.

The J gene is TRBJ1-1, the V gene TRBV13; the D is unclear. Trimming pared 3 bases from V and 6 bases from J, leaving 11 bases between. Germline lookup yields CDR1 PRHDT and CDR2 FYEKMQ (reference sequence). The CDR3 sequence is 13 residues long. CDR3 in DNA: TGTGCCAGCAGCTTGGGTGCGCGGGCTGAAGCTTTCTTT. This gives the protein CASSLGARAEAFF. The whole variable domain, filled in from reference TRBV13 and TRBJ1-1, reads AAGVIQSPRHLIKEKRETATLKCYPIPRHDTVYWYQQGPGQDPQFLISFYEKMQSDKGSIPDRFSAQQFSDYHSELNMSSLELGDSALYFCASSLGARAEAFFGQGTRLTVV.

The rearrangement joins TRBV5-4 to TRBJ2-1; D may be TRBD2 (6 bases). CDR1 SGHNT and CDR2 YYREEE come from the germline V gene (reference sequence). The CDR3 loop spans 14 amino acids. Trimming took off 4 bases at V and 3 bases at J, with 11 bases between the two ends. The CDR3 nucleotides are TGTGCCAGCAGCGCGGGGCTACTCTACAATGAGCAGTTCTTC. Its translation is CASSAGLLYNEQFF.

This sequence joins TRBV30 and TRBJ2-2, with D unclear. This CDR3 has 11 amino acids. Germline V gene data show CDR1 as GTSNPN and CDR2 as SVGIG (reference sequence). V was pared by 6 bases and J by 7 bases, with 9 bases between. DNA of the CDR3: TGTGCCTGCCTGCCGGACGGGGAGCTGTTTTTT. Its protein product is CACLPDGELFF.

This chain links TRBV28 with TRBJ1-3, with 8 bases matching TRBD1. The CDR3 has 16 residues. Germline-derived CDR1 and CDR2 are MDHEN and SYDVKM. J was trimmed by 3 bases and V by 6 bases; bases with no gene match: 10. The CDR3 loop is CASRQDDRGYGNTIYF. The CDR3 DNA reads TGTGCCAGCAGACAAGATGACAGGGGCTATGGAAACACCATATATTTT.

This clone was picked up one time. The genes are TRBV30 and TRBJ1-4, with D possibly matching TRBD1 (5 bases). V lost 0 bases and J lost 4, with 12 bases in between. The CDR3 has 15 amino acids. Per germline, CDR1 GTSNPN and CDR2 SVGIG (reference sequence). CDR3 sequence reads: CAWSVRGTSNEKLFF. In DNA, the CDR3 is TGTGCCTGGAGTGTACGAGGGACCAGTAATGAAAAACTGTTTTTT.

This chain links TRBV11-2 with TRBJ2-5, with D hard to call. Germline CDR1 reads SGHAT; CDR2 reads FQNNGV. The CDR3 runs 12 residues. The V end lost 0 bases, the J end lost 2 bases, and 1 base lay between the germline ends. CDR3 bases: TGTGCCAGCAGCTTAGATCAAGAGACCCAGTACTTC. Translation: CASSLDQETQYF.

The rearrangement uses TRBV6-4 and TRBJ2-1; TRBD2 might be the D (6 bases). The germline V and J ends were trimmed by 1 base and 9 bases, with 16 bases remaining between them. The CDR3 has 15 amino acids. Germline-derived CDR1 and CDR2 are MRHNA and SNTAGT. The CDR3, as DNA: TGTGCCAGCAGTGACTTCGGGGGAGGCCGGGGTGAGCAGTTCTTC. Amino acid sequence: CASSDFGGGRGEQFF.

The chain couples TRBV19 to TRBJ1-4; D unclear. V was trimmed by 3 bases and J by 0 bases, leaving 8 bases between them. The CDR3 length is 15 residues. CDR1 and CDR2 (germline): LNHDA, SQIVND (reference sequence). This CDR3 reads CASSILRATNEKLFF. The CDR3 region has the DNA TGTGCCAGTAGTATCCTCAGAGCAACTAATGAAAAACTGTTTTTT.

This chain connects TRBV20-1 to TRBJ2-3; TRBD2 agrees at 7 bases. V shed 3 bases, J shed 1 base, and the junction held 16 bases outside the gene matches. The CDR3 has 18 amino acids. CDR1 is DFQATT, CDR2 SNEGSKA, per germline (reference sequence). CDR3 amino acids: CSASRSPKAGIRTDTQYF. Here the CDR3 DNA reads TGCAGTGCTAGTCGTTCCCCCAAAGCGGGGATACGCACAGATACGCAGTATTTT.